What follows are 2 T cell receptor beta chains derived from one specimen sequenced in a study of chemoradiotherapy in HPV16-positive cancers. The assay was immunoSEQ multiplex PCR, and TCRdb's table has in-frame clones only and misses some. Among about 35,000 clones listed, about 90% were seen once. The source was blood, collected from a patient who underwent chemoradiotherapy. Receptor source: a human donor with HPV-associated anogenital cancer.

The chain employs TRBV6-1 and TRBJ1-3; D is unclear. CDR3 length equals 15 residues. Per germline, CDR1 MNHNS and CDR2 SASEGT. Trimming removed 5 bases at V and 0 bases at J, with 11 bases between. In DNA form, the CDR3 reads TGTGCCAGCAGTATTGACGAGGACTCTGGAAACACCATATATTTT. This translates into CASSIDEDSGNTIYF.

The chain couples TRBV5-5 to TRBJ2-7; D gene ambiguous. Germline lookup yields CDR1 SGHKS and CDR2 YYEKEE (reference sequence). The V gene lost 4 bases and the J gene lost 3 bases, with 14 bases spanning the gap. This CDR3 spans 14 amino acids. The CDR3 here is CASSNGPSIYEQYF. CDR3 nucleotides: TGTGCCAGCAGCAACGGCCCAAGCATCTACGAGCAGTACTTC.